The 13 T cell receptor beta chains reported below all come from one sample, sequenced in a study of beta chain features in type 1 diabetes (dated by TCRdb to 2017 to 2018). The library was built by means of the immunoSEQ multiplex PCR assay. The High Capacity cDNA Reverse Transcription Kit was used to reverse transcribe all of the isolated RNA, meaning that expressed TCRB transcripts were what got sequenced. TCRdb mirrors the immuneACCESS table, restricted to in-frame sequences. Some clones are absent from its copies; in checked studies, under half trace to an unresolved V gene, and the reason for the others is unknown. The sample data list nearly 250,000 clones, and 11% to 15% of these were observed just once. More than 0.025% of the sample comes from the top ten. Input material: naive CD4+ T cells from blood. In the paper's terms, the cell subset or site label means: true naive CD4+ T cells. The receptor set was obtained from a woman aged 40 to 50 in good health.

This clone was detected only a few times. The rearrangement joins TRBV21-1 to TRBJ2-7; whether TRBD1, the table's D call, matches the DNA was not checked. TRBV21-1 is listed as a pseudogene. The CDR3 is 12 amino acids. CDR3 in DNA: TGTGCCAGCAGCAGTACAGGGACCGAGCAGTACTTC. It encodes CASSSTGTEQYF.

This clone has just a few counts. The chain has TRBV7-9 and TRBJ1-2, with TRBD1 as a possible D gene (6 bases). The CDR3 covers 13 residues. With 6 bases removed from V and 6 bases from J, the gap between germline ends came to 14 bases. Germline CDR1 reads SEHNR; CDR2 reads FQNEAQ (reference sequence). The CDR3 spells CASRVQGTDGYTF. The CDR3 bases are TGTGCCAGCAGGGTACAGGGAACCGATGGCTACACCTTC.

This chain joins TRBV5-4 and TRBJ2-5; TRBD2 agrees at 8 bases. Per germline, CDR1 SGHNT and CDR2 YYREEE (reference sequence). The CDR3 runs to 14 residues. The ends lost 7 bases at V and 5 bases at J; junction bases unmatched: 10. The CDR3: CASRGGGGSETQYF. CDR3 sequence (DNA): TGTGCCAGCCGGGGGGGCGGGGGATCGGAGACCCAGTACTTC.

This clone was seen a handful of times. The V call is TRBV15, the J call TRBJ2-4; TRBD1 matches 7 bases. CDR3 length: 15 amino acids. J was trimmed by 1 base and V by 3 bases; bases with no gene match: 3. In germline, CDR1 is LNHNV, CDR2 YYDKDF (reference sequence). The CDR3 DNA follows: TGTGCCACCAGCAGGACAGGGCCTGCCAAAAACATTCAGTACTTC. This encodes CATSRTGPAKNIQYF.

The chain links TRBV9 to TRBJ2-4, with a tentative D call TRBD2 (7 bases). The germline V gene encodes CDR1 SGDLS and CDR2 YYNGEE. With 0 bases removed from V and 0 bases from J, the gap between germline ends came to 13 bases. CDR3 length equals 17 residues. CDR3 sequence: CASSVAPGGVAKNIQYF. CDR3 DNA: TGTGCCAGCAGCGTAGCACCGGGGGGCGTAGCCAAAAACATTCAGTACTTC.

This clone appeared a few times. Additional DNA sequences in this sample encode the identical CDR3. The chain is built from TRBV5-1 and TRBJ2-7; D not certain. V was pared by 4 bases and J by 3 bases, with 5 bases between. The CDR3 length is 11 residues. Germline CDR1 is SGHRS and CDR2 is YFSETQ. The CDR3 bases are TGCGCCAGCAGCCCGGGCTACGAGCAGTACTTC. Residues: CASSPGYEQYF.

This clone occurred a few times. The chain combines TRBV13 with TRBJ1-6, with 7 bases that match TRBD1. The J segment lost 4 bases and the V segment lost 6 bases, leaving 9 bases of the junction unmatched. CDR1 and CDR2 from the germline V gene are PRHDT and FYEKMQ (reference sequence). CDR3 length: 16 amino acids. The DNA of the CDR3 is TGTGCCAGCAGAAACAGGGGATTGCGTTATAATTCACCCCTCCACTTT. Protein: CASRNRGLRYNSPLHF.

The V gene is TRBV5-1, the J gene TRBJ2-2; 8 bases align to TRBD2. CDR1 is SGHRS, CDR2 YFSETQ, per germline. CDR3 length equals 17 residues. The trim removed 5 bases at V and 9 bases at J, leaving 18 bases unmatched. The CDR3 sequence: CASRAEGSGGPHRELFF. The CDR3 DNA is TGCGCCAGCAGGGCGGAGGGAAGCGGGGGTCCCCACCGGGAGCTGTTTTTT.

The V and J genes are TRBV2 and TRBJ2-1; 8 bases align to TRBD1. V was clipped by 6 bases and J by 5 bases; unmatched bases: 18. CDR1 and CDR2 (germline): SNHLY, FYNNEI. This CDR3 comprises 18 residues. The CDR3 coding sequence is TGTGCCAGCAGGAAAGACAGGGGTATAGGTGTATCTGACAATGAGCAGTTCTTC. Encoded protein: CASRKDRGIGVSDNEQFF.

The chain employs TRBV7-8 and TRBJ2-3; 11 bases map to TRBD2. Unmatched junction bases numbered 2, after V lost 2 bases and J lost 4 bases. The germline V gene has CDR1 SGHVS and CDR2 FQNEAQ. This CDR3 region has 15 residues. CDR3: CASSLLAGGSDTQYF. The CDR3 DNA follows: TGTGCCAGCAGCTTACTAGCGGGGGGATCAGATACGCAGTATTTT. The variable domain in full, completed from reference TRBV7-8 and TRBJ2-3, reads GAGVSQSPRYKVAKRGQDVALRCDPISGHVSLFWYQQALGQGPEFLTYFQNEAQLDKSGLPSDRFFAERPEGSVSTLKIQRTQQEDSAVYLCASSLLAGGSDTQYFGPGTRLTVL.

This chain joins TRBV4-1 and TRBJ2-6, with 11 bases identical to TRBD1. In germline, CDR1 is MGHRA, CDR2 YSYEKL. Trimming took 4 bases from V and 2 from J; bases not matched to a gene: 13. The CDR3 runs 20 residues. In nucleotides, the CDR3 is TGCGCCAGCAGCCCTCGTGGCGACCGGACAGGGGGCACTGGGGCCAACGTCCTGACTTTC. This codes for CASSPRGDRTGGTGANVLTF.

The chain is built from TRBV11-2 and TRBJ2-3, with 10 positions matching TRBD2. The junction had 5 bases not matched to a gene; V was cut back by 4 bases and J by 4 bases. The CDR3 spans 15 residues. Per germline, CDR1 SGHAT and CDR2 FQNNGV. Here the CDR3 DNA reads TGTGCCAGCAGCTACTTAGCGGGGGGCGCAGATACGCAGTATTTT. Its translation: CASSYLAGGADTQYF. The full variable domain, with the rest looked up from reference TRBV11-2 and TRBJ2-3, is EAGVAQSPRYKIIEKRQSVAFWCNPISGHATLYWYQQILGQGPKLLIQFQNNGVVDDSQLPKDRFSAERLKGVDSTLKIQPAKLEDSAVYLCASSYLAGGADTQYFGPGTRLTVL.

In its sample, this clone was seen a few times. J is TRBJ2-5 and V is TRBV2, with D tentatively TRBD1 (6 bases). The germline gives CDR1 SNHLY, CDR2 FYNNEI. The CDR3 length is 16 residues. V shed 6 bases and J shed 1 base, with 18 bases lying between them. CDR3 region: CASSEPGHSLQETQYF. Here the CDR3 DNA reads TGTGCCAGCAGCGAACCGGGACACTCCCTCCAAGAGACCCAGTACTTC. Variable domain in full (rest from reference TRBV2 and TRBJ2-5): EPEVTQTPSHQVTQMGQEVILRCVPISNHLYFYWYRQILGQKVEFLVSFYNNEISEKSEIFDDQFSVERPDGSNFTLKIRSTKLEDSAMYFCASSEPGHSLQETQYFGPGTRLLVL.